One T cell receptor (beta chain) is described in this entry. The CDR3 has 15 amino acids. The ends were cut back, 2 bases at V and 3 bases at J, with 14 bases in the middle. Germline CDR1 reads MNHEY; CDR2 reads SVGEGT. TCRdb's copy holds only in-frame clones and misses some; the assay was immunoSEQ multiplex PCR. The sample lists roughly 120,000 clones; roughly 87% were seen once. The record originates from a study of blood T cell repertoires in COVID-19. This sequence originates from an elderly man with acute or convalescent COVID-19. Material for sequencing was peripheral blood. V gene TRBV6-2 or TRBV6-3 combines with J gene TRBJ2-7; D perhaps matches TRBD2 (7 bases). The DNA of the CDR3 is TGTGCCAGCAGTTACCCCGGGGAGGGGGTCTACGAGCAGTACTTC. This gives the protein CASSYPGEGVYEQYF.